Listed below are T cell receptor beta chains from one sample, sequenced in a study of beta chain features in type 1 diabetes. Measured with immunoSEQ multiplex PCR; TCRdb has only the in-frame clones, and not every one. The data show just over 450,000 clones, approximately 28% seen once. The sequenced material came from naive CD4+ T cells from blood. These receptors were obtained from a man younger than 30 in good health. Each CDR3 is given with its conserved first and last residue. D genes are given only for firm matches. Some rows mark clone size as missing; the rest say once, few, many or name a class of expanded clone.

abundance	v_gene	d_gene	j_gene	CDR3nt	CDR3aa
NA	TRBV14	NA	TRBJ2-3	TGTGCCAGCAGCCACCAAGCGGCCGCTACGCAGTATTTT	CASSHQAAATQYF
few	TRBV5-4	NA	TRBJ2-3	TGTGCCAGCAGCTTGATGATTGTTTCTAGAGGCACAGATACGCAGTATTTT	CASSLMIVSRGTDTQYF
NA	TRBV27	TRBD1	TRBJ2-1	TGTGCCAGCAGTCCCTACAGGGGGGTCTCCTACAATGAGCAGTTCTTC	CASSPYRGVSYNEQFF
few	TRBV19	NA	TRBJ2-5	TGTGCCAGTAGCGAAATAGCCCAAGAGACCCAGTACTTC	CASSEIAQETQYF
NA	TRBV5-8	TRBD2	TRBJ2-1	TGTGCCAGCAGCTTTGTCCTAGCGGGAGGTTACAATGAGCAGTTCTTC	CASSFVLAGGYNEQFF
NA	TRBV6-5	TRBD2	TRBJ2-5	TGTGCCAGCAGTTTCCGATTAGCGGGAGGGAAAGAGACCCAGTACTTC	CASSFRLAGGKETQYF
NA	TRBV27	NA	TRBJ1-2	TGTGCCAGCAGATTTTCAGGGAACTATGGCTACACCTTC	CASRFSGNYGYTF
NA	TRBV25-1	NA	TRBJ2-1	TGTGCCAGCAGTACCCTAGCCTCCTACAATGAGCAGTTCTTC	CASSTLASYNEQFF
NA	TRBV12-2	NA	TRBJ2-1	TGTGCAAGTCGCTTAGTGGGTCCGGCTAGACTTTACAATGAGCAGTTCTTC	CASRLVGPARLYNEQFF
few	TRBV28	TRBD1	TRBJ2-1	TGTGCCAGCAGTCCCCCGGGACAGGGTTTCAATGAGCAGTTCTTC	CASSPPGQGFNEQFF
NA	TRBV4-2	TRBD1	TRBJ2-1	TGTGCCAGCAGCCAAGCGGGACAGGGGGCGAAGAATGAGCAGTTCTTC	CASSQAGQGAKNEQFF
NA	TRBV29-1	NA	TRBJ2-7	TGCAGCGTTGGAAGGGACCCCTACGAGCAGTACTTC	CSVGRDPYEQYF
NA	TRBV7-6	NA	TRBJ2-7	TGTGCCAGCAGCTCGAGACAGACAGTGGTAGACGAGCAGTACTTC	CASSSRQTVVDEQYF
NA	TRBV7-2	TRBD2	TRBJ2-7	TGTGCCAGCAGCTTAAGAGTAGCGGGGTCCTACGAGCAGTACTTC	CASSLRVAGSYEQYF
NA	TRBV2	NA	TRBJ2-1	TGTGCCAGCAGGAGGGCGGAGGACTACAATGAGCAGTTCTTC	CASRRAEDYNEQFF
few	TRBV29-1	NA	TRBJ1-3	TGCAGCGTTCGACAGGACAACTCTGGAAACACCATATATTTT	CSVRQDNSGNTIYF
NA	TRBV7-2	TRBD2	TRBJ2-7	TGTGCCAGCAGCGCAGCTAGCGGCCCGTCCTACGAGCAGTACTTC	CASSAASGPSYEQYF
few	TRBV30	NA	TRBJ1-4	TGTGCCTGGACTTGGGGGTCTAATGAAAAACTGTTTTTT	CAWTWGSNEKLFF
NA	TRBV2	NA	TRBJ2-3	TGTGCCAGCACCACCGCCCGGAGCACAGATACGCAGTATTTT	CASTTARSTDTQYF
NA	TRBV10-3	NA	TRBJ1-1	TGTGCCAACAAGGGACCGAACACTGAAGCTTTCTTT	CANKGPNTEAFF
few	TRBV4-3	NA	TRBJ2-1	TGCGCCAGCAGCCATGACCGCAATAACAATGAGCAGTTCTTC	CASSHDRNNNEQFF
NA	TRBV6-6	TRBD1	TRBJ2-3	TGTGCCAGCAGTTACTCGACAGGGAGCACAGATACGCAGTATTTT	CASSYSTGSTDTQYF
few	TRBV18	TRBD2	TRBJ2-1	TGTGCCAGCTCACCTACGACAGCGGGATACAATGAGCAGTTCTTC	CASSPTTAGYNEQFF
NA	TRBV30	TRBD2	TRBJ2-3	TGTGCCTGGAGGCCCCGGGGGGGGACCCCTAGCACAGATACGCAGTATTTT	CAWRPRGGTPSTDTQYF
once	TRBV5-6	NA	TRBJ1-4	TGTGCCAGCCTCTCCAGGGTACGAGGTGAAAAACTGTTTTTT	CASLSRVRGEKLFF
NA	TRBV19	TRBD1	TRBJ2-6	TGTGCCAGTAGCGTGACAGGGGGCACTGGGGCCAACGTCCTGACTTTC	CASSVTGGTGANVLTF
few	TRBV9	TRBD2	TRBJ2-1	TGTGCCAGCAGCTCTCCCGGGGGGAGAGGTGGGGGGAATGAGCAGTTCTTC	CASSSPGGRGGGNEQFF
NA	TRBV6-1	TRBD1	TRBJ2-7	TGTGCCAGCAGTTTACACGGGACAGGTGTCTACGAGCAGTACTTC	CASSLHGTGVYEQYF
few	TRBV5-1	NA	TRBJ1-5	TGCGCCAGCAAGAGGGTATCAGGCCAGCCCCAGCATTTT	CASKRVSGQPQHF
NA	TRBV25-1	TRBD1	TRBJ1-1	TGTGCCAGCAGCGATCCGGGACAGGGGAACACTGAAGCTTTCTTT	CASSDPGQGNTEAFF
NA	TRBV19	NA	TRBJ1-5	TGTGCCAGTAGTTCATTCACTGGGGCCCAGCATTTT	CASSSFTGAQHF
NA	TRBV15	TRBD1	TRBJ1-2	TGTGCCACCAGCAGAGATCCCGGACAGGATGGGTATGGCTACACCTTC	CATSRDPGQDGYGYTF
NA	TRBV2	NA	TRBJ2-7	TGTGCCAGCAGTGAACGGCGGGACCACGAGCAGTACTTC	CASSERRDHEQYF
NA	TRBV30	TRBD1	TRBJ2-5	TGTGCCTGGGGGGACAGGGGCCAGTACTTC	CAWGDRGQYF
NA	TRBV7-8	NA	TRBJ1-3	TGTGCCAGCAGCTTAGCGTCACGGCCGAGCTCTGGAAACACCATATATTTT	CASSLASRPSSGNTIYF
NA	TRBV9	NA	TRBJ2-3	TGTGCCAGCAGCCCCCGGGGGCAGGTGGGCACAGATACGCAGTATTTT	CASSPRGQVGTDTQYF
NA	TRBV9	NA	TRBJ2-2	TGTGCCAGCAGCGTAGGAGGCAGCCCTATTAACACCGGGGAGCTGTTTTTT	CASSVGGSPINTGELFF
NA	TRBV5-1	NA	TRBJ2-1	TGCGCCAGCAGCTTGGCTGCAGGGACCTACAATGAGCAGTTCTTC	CASSLAAGTYNEQFF
few	TRBV15	NA	TRBJ2-1	TGTGCCACCAGCAGAGAACTAGCTTCCTACAATGAGCAGTTCTTC	CATSRELASYNEQFF
NA	TRBV14	NA	TRBJ1-2	TGTGCCAGCAGTCCGACACTTAACTATGGCTACACCTTC	CASSPTLNYGYTF
few	TRBV6-5	TRBD2	TRBJ2-1	TGTGCCAGCAGCCTTAGCGGGTCCTCCTACAATGAGCAGTTCTTC	CASSLSGSSYNEQFF
NA	TRBV5-1	NA	TRBJ2-1	TGCGCCAGCAGCTTGGCGAATGAGCAGTTCTTC	CASSLANEQFF
NA	TRBV7-2	TRBD2	TRBJ2-1	TGTGCCAGCAGCTGGACTAGCGGGGGTAATGAGCAGTTCTTC	CASSWTSGGNEQFF
NA	TRBV7-2	TRBD1	TRBJ1-2	TGTGCCAGCAGCCTCGACAGGGGGCGCGGCTATGGCTACACCTTC	CASSLDRGRGYGYTF
few	TRBV11-2	NA	TRBJ2-2	TGTGCCAGCAGCTTCACGGCGGCCGGGGAGCTGTTTTTT	CASSFTAAGELFF